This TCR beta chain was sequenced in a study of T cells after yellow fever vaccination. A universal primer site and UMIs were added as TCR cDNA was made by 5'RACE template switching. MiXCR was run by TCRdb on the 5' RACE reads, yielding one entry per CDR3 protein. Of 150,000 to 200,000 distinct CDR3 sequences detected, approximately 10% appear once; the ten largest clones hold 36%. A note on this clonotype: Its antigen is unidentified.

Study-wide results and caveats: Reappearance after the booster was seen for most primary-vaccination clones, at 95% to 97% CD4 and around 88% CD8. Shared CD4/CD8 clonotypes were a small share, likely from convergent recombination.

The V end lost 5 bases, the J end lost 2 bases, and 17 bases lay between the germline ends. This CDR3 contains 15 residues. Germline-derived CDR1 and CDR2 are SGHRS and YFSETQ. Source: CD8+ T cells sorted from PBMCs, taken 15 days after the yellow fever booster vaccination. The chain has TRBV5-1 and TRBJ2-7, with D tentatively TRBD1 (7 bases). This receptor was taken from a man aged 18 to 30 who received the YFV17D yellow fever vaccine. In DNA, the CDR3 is TGCGCCAGCAGTCCGAGGCAGGGGGGTCCCTACGAGCAGTACTTC. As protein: CASSPRQGGPYEQYF.